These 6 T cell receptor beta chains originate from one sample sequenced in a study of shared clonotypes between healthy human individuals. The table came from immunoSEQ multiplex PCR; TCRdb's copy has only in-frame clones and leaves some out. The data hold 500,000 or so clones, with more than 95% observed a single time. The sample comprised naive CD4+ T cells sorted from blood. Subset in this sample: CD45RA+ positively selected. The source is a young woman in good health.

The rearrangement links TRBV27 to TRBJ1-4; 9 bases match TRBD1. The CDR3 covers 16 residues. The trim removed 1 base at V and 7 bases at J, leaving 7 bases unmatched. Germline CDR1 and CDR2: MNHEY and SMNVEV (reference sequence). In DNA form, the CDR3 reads TGTGCCAGCAGTTTATTATCTGGGACAGGGCTTGAAAAACTGTTTTTT. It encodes CASSLLSGTGLEKLFF.

The CDR3 DNA sequence: TGTGCCAGCAAGGGGACGGTGCTCTACGAGCAGTACTTC. This encodes CASKGTVLYEQYF. V usage is TRBV28 and J usage is TRBJ2-5; D may be TRBD1 or TRBD2 (5 bases each). Near its end, the DNA agrees better with TRBJ2-7, so the J call may be wrong. The CDR3 is 13 residues long. The V gene's germline CDR1 is MDHEN and CDR2 SYDVKM.

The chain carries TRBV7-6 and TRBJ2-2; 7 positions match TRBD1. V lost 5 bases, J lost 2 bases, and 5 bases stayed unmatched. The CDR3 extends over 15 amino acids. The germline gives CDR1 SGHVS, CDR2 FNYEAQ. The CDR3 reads CASSPGTVNTGELFF. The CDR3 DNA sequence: TGTGCCAGCAGCCCCGGGACAGTTAACACCGGGGAGCTGTTTTTT.

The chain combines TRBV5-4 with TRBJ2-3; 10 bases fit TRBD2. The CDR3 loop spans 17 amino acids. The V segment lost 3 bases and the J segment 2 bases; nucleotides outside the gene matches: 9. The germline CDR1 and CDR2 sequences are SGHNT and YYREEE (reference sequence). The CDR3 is CASSYRLAGQTTDTQYF. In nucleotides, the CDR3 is TGTGCCAGCAGCTACAGACTAGCGGGCCAGACCACAGATACGCAGTATTTT.

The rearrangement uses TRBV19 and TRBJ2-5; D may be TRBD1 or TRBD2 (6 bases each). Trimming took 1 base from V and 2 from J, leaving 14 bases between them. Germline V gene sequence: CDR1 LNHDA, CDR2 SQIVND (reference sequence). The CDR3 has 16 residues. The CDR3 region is CASSIGRSGAQETQYF. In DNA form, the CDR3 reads TGTGCCAGTAGTATAGGTCGGTCGGGGGCTCAAGAGACCCAGTACTTC.

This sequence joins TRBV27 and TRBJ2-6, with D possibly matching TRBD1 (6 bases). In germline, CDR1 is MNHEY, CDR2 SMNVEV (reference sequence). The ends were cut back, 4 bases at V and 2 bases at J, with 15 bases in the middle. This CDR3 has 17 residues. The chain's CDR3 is CASSSPPKGAGANVLTF. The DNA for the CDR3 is TGTGCCAGCAGTTCACCACCGAAGGGGGCTGGGGCCAACGTCCTGACTTTC.